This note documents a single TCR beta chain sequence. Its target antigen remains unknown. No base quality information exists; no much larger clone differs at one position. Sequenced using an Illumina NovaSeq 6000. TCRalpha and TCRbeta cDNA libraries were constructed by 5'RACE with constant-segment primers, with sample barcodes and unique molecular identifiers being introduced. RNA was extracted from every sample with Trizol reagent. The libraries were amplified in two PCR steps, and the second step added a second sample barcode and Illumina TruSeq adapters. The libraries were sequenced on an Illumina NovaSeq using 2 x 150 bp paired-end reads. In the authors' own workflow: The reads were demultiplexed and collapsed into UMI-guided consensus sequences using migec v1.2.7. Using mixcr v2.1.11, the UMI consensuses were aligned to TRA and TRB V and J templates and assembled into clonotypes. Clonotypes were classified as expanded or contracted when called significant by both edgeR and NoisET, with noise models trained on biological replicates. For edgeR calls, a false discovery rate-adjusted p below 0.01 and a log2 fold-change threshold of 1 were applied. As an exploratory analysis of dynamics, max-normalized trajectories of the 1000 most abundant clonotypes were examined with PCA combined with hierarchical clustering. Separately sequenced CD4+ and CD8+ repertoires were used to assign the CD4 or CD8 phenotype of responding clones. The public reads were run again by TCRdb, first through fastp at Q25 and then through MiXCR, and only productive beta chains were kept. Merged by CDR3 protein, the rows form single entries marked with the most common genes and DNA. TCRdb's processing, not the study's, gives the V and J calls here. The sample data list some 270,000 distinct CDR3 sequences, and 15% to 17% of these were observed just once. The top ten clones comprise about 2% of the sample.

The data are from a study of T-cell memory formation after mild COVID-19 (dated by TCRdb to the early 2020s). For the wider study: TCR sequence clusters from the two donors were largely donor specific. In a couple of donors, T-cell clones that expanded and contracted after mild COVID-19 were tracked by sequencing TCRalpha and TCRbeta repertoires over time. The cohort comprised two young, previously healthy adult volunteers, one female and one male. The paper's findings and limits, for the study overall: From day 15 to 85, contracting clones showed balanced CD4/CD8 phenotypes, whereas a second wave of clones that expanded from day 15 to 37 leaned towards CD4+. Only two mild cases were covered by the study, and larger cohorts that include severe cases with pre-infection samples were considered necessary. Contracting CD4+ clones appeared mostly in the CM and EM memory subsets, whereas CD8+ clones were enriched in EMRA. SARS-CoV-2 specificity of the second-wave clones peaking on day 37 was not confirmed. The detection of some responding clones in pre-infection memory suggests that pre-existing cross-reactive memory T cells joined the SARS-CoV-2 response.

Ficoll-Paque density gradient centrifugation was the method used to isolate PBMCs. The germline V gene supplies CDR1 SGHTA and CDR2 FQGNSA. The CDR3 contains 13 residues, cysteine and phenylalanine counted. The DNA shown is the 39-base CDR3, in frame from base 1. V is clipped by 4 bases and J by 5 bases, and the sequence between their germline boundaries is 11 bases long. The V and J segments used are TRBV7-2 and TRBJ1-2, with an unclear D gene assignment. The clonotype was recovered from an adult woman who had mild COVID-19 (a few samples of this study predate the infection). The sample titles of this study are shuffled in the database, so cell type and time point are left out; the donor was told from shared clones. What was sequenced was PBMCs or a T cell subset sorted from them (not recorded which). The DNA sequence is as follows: TGTGCCAGCAGCTCCAAGGGCGGGTATGGCTACACCTTC. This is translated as CASSSKGGYGYTF. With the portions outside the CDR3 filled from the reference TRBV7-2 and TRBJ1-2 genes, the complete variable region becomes GAGVSQSPSNKVTEKGKDVELRCDPISGHTALYWYRQSLGQGLEFLIYFQGNSAPDKSGLPSDRFSAERTGGSVSTLTIQRTQQEDSAVYLCASSSKGGYGYTFGSGTRLTVV.